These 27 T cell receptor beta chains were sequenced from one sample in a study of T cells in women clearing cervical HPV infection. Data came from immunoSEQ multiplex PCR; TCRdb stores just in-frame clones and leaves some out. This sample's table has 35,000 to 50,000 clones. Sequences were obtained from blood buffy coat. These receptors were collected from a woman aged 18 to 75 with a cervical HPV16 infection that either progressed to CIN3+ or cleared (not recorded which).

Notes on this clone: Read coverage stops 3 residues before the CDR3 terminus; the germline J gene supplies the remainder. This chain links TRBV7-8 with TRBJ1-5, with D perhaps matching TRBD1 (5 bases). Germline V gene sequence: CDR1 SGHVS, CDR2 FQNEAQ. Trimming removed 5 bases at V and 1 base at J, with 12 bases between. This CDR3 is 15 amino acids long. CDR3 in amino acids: CASSAMTASNQPQHF. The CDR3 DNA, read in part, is TGTGCCAGCAGCGCAATGACAGCGAGCAATCAGCCC.

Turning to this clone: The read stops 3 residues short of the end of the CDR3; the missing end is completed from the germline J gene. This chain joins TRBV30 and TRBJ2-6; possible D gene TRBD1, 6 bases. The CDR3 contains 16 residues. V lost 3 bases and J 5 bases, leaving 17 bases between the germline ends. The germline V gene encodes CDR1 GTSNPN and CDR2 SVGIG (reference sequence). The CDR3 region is CAWSLPGQGRANVLTF. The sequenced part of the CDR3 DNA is TGTGCCTGGAGCCTCCCGGGGCAGGGGAGGGCCAACGTC.

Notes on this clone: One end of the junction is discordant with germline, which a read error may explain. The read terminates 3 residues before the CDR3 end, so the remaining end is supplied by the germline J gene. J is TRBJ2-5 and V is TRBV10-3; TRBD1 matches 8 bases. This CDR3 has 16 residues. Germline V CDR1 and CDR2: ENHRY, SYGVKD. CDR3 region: CAISEPGQGYQGTQYF. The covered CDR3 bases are TGTGCCATCAGTGAGCCCGGACAGGGTTACCAAGGGACC.

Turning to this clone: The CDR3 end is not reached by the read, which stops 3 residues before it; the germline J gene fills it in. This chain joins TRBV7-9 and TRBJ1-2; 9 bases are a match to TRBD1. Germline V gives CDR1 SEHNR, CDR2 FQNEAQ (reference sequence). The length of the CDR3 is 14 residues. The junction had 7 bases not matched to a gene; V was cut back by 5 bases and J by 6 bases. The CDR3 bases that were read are TGTGCCAGCAGCGCCCGGGACAGGGATCATGGC. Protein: CASSARDRDHG. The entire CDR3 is CASSARDRDHGYTF. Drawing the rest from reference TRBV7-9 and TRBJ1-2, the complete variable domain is DTGVSQNPRHKITKRGQNVTFRCDPISEHNRLYWYRQTLGQGPEFLTYFQNEAQLEKSRLLSDRFSAERPKGSFSTLEIQRTEQGDSAMYLCASSARDRDHGYTFGSGTRLTVV.

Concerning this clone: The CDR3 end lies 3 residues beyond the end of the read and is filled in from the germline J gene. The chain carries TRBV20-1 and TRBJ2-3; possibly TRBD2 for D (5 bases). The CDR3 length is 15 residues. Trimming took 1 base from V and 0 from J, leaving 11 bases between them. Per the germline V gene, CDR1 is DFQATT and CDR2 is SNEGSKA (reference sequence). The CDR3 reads CSARVPSRSTDTQYF. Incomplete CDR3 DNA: TGCAGTGCTAGAGTCCCTAGCCGCAGCACAGATACG.

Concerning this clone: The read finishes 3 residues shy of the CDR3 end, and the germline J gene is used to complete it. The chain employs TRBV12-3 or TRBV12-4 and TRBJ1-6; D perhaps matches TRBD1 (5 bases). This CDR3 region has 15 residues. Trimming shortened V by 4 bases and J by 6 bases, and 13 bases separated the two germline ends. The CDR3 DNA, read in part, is TGTGCCAGCAGTTCCCAGGGAAATACTAATTCACCC. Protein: CASSSQGNTNSP. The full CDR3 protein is CASSSQGNTNSPLHF.

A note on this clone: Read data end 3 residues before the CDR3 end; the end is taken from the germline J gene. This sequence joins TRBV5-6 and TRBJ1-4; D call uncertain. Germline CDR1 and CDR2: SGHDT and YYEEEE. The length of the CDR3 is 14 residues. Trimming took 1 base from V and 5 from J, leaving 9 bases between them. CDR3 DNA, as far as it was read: TGTGCCAGCAGCTTGTACCAGTCGAATGAAAAA. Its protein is CASSLYQSNEK. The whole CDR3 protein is CASSLYQSNEKLFF.

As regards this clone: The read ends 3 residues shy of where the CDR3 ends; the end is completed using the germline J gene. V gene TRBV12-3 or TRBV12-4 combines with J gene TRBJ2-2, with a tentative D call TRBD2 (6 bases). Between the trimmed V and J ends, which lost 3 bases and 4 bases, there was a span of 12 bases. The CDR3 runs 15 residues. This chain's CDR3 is CASSFRLGSTGELFF. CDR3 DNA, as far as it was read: TGTGCCAGCAGTTTCCGACTAGGAAGCACCGGGGAG.

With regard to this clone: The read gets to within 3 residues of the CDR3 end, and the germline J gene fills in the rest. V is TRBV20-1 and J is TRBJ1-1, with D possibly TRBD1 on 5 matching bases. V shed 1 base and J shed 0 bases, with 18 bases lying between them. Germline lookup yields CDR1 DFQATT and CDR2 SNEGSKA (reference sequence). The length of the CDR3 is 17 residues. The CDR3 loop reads CSARVATGGAMNTEAFF. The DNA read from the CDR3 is TGCAGTGCTAGAGTTGCGACGGGTGGGGCGATGAACACTGAA.

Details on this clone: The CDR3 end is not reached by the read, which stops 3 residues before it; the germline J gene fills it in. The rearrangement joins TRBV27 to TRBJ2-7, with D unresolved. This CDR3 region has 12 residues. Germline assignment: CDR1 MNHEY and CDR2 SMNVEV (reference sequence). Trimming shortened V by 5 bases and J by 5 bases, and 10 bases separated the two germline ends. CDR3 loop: CASSVPGDEQYF. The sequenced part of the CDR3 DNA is TGTGCCAGCAGTGTCCCAGGTGACGAG.

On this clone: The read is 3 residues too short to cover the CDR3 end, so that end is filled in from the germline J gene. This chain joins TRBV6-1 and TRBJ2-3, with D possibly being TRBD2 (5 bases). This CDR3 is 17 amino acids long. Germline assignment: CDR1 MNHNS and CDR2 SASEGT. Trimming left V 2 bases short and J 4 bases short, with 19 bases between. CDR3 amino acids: CASSEMVAGSTPDTQYF. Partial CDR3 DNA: TGTGCCAGCAGTGAAATGGTGGCGGGCTCAACTCCAGATACG.

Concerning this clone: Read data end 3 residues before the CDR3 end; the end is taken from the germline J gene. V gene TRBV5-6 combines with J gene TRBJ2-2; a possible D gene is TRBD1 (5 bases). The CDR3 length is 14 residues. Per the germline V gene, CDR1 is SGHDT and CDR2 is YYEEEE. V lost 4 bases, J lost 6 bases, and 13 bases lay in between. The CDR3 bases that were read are TGTGCCAGCAGCCCGACCAGGGTGTCCGGGGAG. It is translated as CASSPTRVSGE. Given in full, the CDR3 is CASSPTRVSGELFF.

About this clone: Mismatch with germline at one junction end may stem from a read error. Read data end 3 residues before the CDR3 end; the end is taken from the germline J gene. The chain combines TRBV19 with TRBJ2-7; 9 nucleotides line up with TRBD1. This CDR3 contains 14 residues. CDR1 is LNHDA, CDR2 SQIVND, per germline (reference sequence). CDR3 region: CASSIGTGRYEQYF. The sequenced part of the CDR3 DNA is TGTGCCAGTAGCATAGGGACAGGGCGGTACGAG.

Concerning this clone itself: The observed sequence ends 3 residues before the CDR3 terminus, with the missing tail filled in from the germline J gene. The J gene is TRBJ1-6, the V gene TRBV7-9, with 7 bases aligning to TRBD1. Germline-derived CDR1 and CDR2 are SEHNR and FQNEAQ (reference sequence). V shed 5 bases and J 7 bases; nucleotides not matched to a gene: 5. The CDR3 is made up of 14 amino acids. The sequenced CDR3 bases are TGTGCCAGCAGCCACGACAGGGCAAATTCACCC. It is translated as CASSHDRANSP. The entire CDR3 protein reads CASSHDRANSPLHF.

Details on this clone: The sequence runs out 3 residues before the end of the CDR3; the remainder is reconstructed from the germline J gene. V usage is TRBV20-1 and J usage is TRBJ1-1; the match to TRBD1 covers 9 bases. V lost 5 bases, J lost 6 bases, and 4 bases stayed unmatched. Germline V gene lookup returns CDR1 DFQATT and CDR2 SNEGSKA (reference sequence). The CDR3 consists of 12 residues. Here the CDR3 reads CSASQGAPEAFF. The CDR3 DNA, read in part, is TGCAGTGCTTCACAGGGGGCCCCTGAA.

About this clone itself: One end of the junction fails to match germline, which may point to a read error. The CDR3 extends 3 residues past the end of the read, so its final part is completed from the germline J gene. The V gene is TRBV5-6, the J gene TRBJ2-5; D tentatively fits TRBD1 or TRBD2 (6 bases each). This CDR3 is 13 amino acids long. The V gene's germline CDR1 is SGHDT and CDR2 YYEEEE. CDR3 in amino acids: CASTLEGEETQYF. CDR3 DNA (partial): TGTGCCAGCACCTTGGAGGGGGAGGAGACC.

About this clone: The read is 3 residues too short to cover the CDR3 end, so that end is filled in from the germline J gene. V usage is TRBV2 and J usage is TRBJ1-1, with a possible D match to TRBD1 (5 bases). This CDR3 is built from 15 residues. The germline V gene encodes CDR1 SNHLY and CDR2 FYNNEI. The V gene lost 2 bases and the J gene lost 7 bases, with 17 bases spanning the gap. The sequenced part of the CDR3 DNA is TGTGCCAGCAGTGAAATAGGGGCCCCGGGGGGTGAA. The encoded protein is CASSEIGAPGGE. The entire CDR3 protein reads CASSEIGAPGGEAFF.

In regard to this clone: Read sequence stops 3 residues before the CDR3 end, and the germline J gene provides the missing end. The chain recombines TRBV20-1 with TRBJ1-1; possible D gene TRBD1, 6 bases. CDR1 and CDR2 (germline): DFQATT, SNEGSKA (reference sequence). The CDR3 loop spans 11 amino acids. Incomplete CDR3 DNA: TGCAGTGCTATGGACAGACTGAGG. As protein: CSAMDRLR. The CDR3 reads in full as CSAMDRLRAFF.

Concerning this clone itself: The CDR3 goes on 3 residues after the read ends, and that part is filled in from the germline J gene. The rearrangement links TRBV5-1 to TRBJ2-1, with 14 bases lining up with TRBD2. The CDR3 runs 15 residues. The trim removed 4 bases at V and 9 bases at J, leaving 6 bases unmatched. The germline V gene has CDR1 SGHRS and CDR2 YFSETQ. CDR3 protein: CASSPGLAGESEQFF. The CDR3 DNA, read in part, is TGCGCCAGCAGCCCGGGACTAGCGGGAGAGAGTGAG.

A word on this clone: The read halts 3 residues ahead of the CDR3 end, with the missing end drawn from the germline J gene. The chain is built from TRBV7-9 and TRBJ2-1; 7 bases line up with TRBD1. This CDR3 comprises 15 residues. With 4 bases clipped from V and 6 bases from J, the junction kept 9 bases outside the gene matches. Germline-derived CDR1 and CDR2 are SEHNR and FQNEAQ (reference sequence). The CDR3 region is CASSSRDRGINEQFF. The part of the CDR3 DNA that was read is TGTGCCAGCAGCTCTAGGGACAGAGGGATCAATGAG.

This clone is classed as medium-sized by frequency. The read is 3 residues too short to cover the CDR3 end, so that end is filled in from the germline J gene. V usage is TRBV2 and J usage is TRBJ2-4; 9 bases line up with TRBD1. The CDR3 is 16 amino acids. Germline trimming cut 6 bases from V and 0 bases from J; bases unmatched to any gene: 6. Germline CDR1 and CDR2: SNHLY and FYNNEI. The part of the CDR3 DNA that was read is TGTGCCAGCAGGGTCGACAGGGGGGTAGCCAAAAACATT. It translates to CASRVDRGVAKNI. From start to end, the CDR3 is CASRVDRGVAKNIQYF.

CDR3 bases read: TGTGCCAGCAGCTTTACGAGCCAGCCC. It specifies CASSFTSQP. The full CDR3 protein is CASSFTSQPQHF. The chain joins TRBV7-9 to TRBJ1-5; D unresolved. The read comes to an end 3 residues before the CDR3 does, leaving the germline J gene to fill in the end. Trimming took 3 bases from V and 7 from J, leaving 7 bases between them. Germline V gene lookup returns CDR1 SEHNR and CDR2 FQNEAQ (reference sequence). The CDR3 consists of 12 residues.

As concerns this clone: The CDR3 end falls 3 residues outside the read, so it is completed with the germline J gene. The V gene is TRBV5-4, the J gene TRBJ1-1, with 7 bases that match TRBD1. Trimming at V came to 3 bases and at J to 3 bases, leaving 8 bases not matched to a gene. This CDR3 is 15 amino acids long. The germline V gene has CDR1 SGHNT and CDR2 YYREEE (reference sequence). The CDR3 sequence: CASSSFDRVDTEAFF. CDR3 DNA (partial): TGTGCCAGCAGCTCGTTTGACAGGGTCGACACTGAA.

The part of the CDR3 DNA that was read is TGCGCCAGCAGCTTGACAGGGGGCGGGGCCAACGTC. It translates to CASSLTGGGANV. The CDR3 as a whole reads CASSLTGGGANVLTF. The V and J genes are TRBV5-1 and TRBJ2-6, with 9 bases that match TRBD1. Read coverage stops 3 residues before the CDR3 terminus; the germline J gene supplies the remainder. J was trimmed by 4 bases and V by 1 base; bases with no gene match: 0. The CDR3 covers 15 residues. From germline, CDR1 is SGHRS and CDR2 YFSETQ.

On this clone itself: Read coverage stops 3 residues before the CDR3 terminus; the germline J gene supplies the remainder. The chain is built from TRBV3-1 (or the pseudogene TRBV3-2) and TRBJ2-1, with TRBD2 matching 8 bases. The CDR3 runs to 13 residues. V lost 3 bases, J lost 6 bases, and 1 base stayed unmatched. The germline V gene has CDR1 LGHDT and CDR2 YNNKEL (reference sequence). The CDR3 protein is CASSHTSGNEQFF. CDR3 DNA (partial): TGTGCCAGCAGCCATACTAGCGGCAATGAG.

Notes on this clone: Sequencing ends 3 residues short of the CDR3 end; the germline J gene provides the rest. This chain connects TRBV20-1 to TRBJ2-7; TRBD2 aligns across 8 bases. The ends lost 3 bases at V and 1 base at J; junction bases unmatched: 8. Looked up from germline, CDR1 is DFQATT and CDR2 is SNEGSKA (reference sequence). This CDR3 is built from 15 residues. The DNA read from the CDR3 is TGCAGTGCTAGGGCTACGGCTAGCGGGTCCTACGAG. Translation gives CSARATASGSYE. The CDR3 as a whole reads CSARATASGSYEQYF.

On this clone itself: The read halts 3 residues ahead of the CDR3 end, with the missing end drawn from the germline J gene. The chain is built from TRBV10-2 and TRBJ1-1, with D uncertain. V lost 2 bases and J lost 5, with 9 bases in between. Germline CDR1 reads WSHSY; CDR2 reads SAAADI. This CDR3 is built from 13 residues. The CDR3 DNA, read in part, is TGCGCCAGCAGTGAGAGTGGTCTAACTGAA. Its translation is CASSESGLTE. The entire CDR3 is CASSESGLTEAFF.